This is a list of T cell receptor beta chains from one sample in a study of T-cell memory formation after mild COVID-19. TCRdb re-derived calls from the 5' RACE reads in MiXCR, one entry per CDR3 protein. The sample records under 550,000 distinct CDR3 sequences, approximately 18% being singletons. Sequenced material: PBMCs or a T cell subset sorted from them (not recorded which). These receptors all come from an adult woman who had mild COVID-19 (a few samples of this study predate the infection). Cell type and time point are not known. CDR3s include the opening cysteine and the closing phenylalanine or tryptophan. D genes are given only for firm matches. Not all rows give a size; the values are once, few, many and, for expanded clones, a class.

cdr3_nt: TGTGCCAGCAGCGTAGGGGGATCAAGAGCCGGGGAGCTGTTTTTT
cdr3_aa: CASSVGGSRAGELFF
cdr3_length: 15
clone_size: NA
j_call: TRBJ2-2
v_call: TRBV9
d_call: NA

cdr3_nt: TGCGCCAGCAGCCGAGACCCGGGACAGGCGGGTTACGAGCAGTACTTC
cdr3_aa: CASSRDPGQAGYEQYF
cdr3_length: 16
clone_size: NA
j_call: TRBJ2-7
v_call: TRBV4-1
d_call: TRBD1

cdr3_nt: TGCAGTGCTTTCCCCGGGACAGGGTACAACGAGCAGTACTTC
cdr3_aa: CSAFPGTGYNEQYF
cdr3_length: 14
clone_size: many
j_call: TRBJ2-7
v_call: TRBV20-1
d_call: TRBD1

cdr3_nt: TGCGCCAGCAGCTCGGACGGGTACTCCTACGAGCAGTACTTC
cdr3_aa: CASSSDGYSYEQYF
cdr3_length: 14
clone_size: NA
j_call: TRBJ2-7
v_call: TRBV5-1
d_call: NA

cdr3_nt: TGCGCCAGCAGATCGGGACTCCAAGAGACCCAGTACTTC
cdr3_aa: CASRSGLQETQYF
cdr3_length: 13
clone_size: few
j_call: TRBJ2-5
v_call: TRBV5-1
d_call: NA

cdr3_nt: TGCAGTGCTAGAGAGATGTTCCAAGAGACCCAGTACTTC
cdr3_aa: CSAREMFQETQYF
cdr3_length: 13
clone_size: NA
j_call: TRBJ2-5
v_call: TRBV20-1
d_call: NA

cdr3_nt: TGTGCCAGCAGGCTAGCCAAAAACATTCAGTACTTC
cdr3_aa: CASRLAKNIQYF
cdr3_length: 12
clone_size: many
j_call: TRBJ2-4
v_call: TRBV12-3/TRBV12-4
d_call: NA

cdr3_nt: TGTGCCAGCAGCTTAGGAAGGGACAGTCAAAATTCACCCCTCCACTTT
cdr3_aa: CASSLGRDSQNSPLHF
cdr3_length: 16
clone_size: few
j_call: TRBJ1-6
v_call: TRBV13
d_call: TRBD1

cdr3_nt: TGTGCCAGCAGTTACTTGGGACAGGGGACAACAGCTTTCTTT
cdr3_aa: CASSYLGQGTTAFF
cdr3_length: 14
clone_size: few
j_call: TRBJ1-1
v_call: TRBV6-5
d_call: TRBD1

cdr3_nt: TGTGCCAGCAGCGTCAGCGGACAGGACTACAATGAGCAGTTCTTC
cdr3_aa: CASSVSGQDYNEQFF
cdr3_length: 15
clone_size: few
j_call: TRBJ2-1
v_call: TRBV9
d_call: TRBD1

cdr3_nt: TGTGCTAGTGGTTTGCCTACCTTGGGGGCGAGGCAAGAGACCCAGTACTTC
cdr3_aa: CASGLPTLGARQETQYF
cdr3_length: 17
clone_size: NA
j_call: TRBJ2-5
v_call: TRBV12-5
d_call: NA

cdr3_nt: TGTGCCAGCAGTTACTCGGAAGGGCCCTATGGCTACACCTTC
cdr3_aa: CASSYSEGPYGYTF
cdr3_length: 14
clone_size: NA
j_call: TRBJ1-2
v_call: TRBV6-5
d_call: NA

cdr3_nt: TGTGCCACCCTACTGGGAGGCACTGAAGCTTTCTTT
cdr3_aa: CATLLGGTEAFF
cdr3_length: 12
clone_size: NA
j_call: TRBJ1-1
v_call: TRBV6-6
d_call: NA

cdr3_nt: TGTGCCAGCAGCCAAGACGGGCGGTTTGCCACTGAAGCTTTCTTT
cdr3_aa: CASSQDGRFATEAFF
cdr3_length: 15
clone_size: few
j_call: TRBJ1-1
v_call: TRBV3-1
d_call: NA

cdr3_nt: TGTGCCAGCAGCGGGCGACAGGGAGGGATAGCTAATGAAAAACTGTTTTTT
cdr3_aa: CASSGRQGGIANEKLFF
cdr3_length: 17
clone_size: NA
j_call: TRBJ1-4
v_call: TRBV9
d_call: TRBD1

cdr3_nt: TGTGCCAGCAGCTCCCGGACTAGCGGGAGTCACGAGCAGTACTTC
cdr3_aa: CASSSRTSGSHEQYF
cdr3_length: 15
clone_size: NA
j_call: TRBJ2-7
v_call: TRBV7-6
d_call: TRBD2

cdr3_nt: TGTGCCAGCAGTTTATCCGTGGGGGGCAGGAGTGAAGCTTTCTTT
cdr3_aa: CASSLSVGGRSEAFF
cdr3_length: 15
clone_size: NA
j_call: TRBJ1-1
v_call: TRBV27
d_call: NA

cdr3_nt: TGCAGTGCTAGAGATCCGGTCCTGAACACTGAAGCTTTCTTT
cdr3_aa: CSARDPVLNTEAFF
cdr3_length: 14
clone_size: NA
j_call: TRBJ1-1
v_call: TRBV20-1
d_call: NA

cdr3_nt: TGTGCCAGCAGCCAACTCAGGGCCCCAGATGGCTACACCTTC
cdr3_aa: CASSQLRAPDGYTF
cdr3_length: 14
clone_size: once
j_call: TRBJ1-2
v_call: TRBV7-9
d_call: NA

cdr3_nt: TGCGCCAGCAGCCAAGATCCCACCCCGGGACAGGGGATAATTATGGCCAAAAACATTCAGTACTTC
cdr3_aa: CASSQDPTPGQGIIMAKNIQYF
cdr3_length: 22
clone_size: few
j_call: TRBJ2-4
v_call: TRBV4-1
d_call: TRBD1

cdr3_nt: TGCAGTGCTAGATCTCCTAGCGGGGGGATCTCCTACAATGAGCAGTTCTTC
cdr3_aa: CSARSPSGGISYNEQFF
cdr3_length: 17
clone_size: NA
j_call: TRBJ2-1
v_call: TRBV20-1
d_call: TRBD2

cdr3_nt: TGTGCCAGCAGCCTAACTCACAGGGACCCTGAAGCTTTCTTT
cdr3_aa: CASSLTHRDPEAFF
cdr3_length: 14
clone_size: NA
j_call: TRBJ1-1
v_call: TRBV6-5
d_call: NA

cdr3_nt: TGCGCCAGCAGCCAAGATCTGAGACAGGGGTTTGGTGGCTACACCTTC
cdr3_aa: CASSQDLRQGFGGYTF
cdr3_length: 16
clone_size: many
j_call: TRBJ1-2
v_call: TRBV4-3
d_call: TRBD1

cdr3_nt: TGTGCCAGCAGCTCCCCCCCAGGGGCGCAGTTCTTC
cdr3_aa: CASSSPPGAQFF
cdr3_length: 12
clone_size: few
j_call: TRBJ2-1
v_call: TRBV7-2
d_call: NA

cdr3_nt: TGTGCCAGCAGCTTGGGACTAGCGAGCGGGGTCTACAATGAGCAGTTCTTC
cdr3_aa: CASSLGLASGVYNEQFF
cdr3_length: 17
clone_size: NA
j_call: TRBJ2-1
v_call: TRBV11-1
d_call: TRBD2

cdr3_nt: TGTGCCAGCAGCCAAGTGGGGAATTACAATGAGCAGTTCTTC
cdr3_aa: CASSQVGNYNEQFF
cdr3_length: 14
clone_size: NA
j_call: TRBJ2-1
v_call: TRBV3-1
d_call: NA

cdr3_nt: TGTGCCACCAGTGACCCCGGGACAGGGGAAACCCAGTACTTC
cdr3_aa: CATSDPGTGETQYF
cdr3_length: 14
clone_size: NA
j_call: TRBJ2-5
v_call: TRBV24-1
d_call: TRBD1

cdr3_nt: TGTGCCTGGAGTATGGACCGAGGGATACAGCCCCAGCATTTT
cdr3_aa: CAWSMDRGIQPQHF
cdr3_length: 14
clone_size: NA
j_call: TRBJ1-5
v_call: TRBV30
d_call: NA

cdr3_nt: TGCGCCAGCAGCCAAGGAAGGGCTAGGAGCACAGATACGCAGTATTTT
cdr3_aa: CASSQGRARSTDTQYF
cdr3_length: 16
clone_size: NA
j_call: TRBJ2-3
v_call: TRBV4-1
d_call: NA

cdr3_nt: TGTGCCAGCAGTCCCGGGACTAGCGGGAGGGGATCCTACAATGAGCAGTTCTTC
cdr3_aa: CASSPGTSGRGSYNEQFF
cdr3_length: 18
clone_size: NA
j_call: TRBJ2-1
v_call: TRBV6-2/TRBV6-3
d_call: TRBD2

cdr3_nt: TGTGCCAGCAGCCCTCGGACAGGGGGAGAGACCCAGTACTTC
cdr3_aa: CASSPRTGGETQYF
cdr3_length: 14
clone_size: many
j_call: TRBJ2-5
v_call: TRBV7-9
d_call: TRBD1

cdr3_nt: TGTGCCAGCAGCTTAACATCCATCAGCTCTGGGGCCAACGTCCTGACTTTC
cdr3_aa: CASSLTSISSGANVLTF
cdr3_length: 17
clone_size: NA
j_call: TRBJ2-6
v_call: TRBV11-1
d_call: NA

cdr3_nt: TGCGCCAGCAGCCCGAGGACAGGGGACACTGAAGCTTTCTTT
cdr3_aa: CASSPRTGDTEAFF
cdr3_length: 14
clone_size: many
j_call: TRBJ1-1
v_call: TRBV5-1
d_call: TRBD1

cdr3_nt: TGTGCCAGCAGCTCTACCCGGACTAGCGGGGTATCAGATACGCAGTATTTT
cdr3_aa: CASSSTRTSGVSDTQYF
cdr3_length: 17
clone_size: few
j_call: TRBJ2-3
v_call: TRBV11-1
d_call: TRBD2

cdr3_nt: TGTGCCAGCAGCCCCGGGATCTACAATGAGCAGTTCTTC
cdr3_aa: CASSPGIYNEQFF
cdr3_length: 13
clone_size: few
j_call: TRBJ2-1
v_call: TRBV3-1
d_call: NA

cdr3_nt: TGTGCCAGCAGTTATCGGGAGGGCCTAGGAACCTACGAGCAGTACTTC
cdr3_aa: CASSYREGLGTYEQYF
cdr3_length: 16
clone_size: few
j_call: TRBJ2-7
v_call: TRBV27
d_call: TRBD2

cdr3_nt: TGTGCCACCAGTGCCCCGGGACTAGACCGGAATGAGCAGTTCTTC
cdr3_aa: CATSAPGLDRNEQFF
cdr3_length: 15
clone_size: few
j_call: TRBJ2-1
v_call: TRBV24-1
d_call: TRBD2

cdr3_nt: TGTGCCAGCATCCCTGGAGGGTCTGGAGGAAACACCATATATTTT
cdr3_aa: CASIPGGSGGNTIYF
cdr3_length: 15
clone_size: few
j_call: TRBJ1-3
v_call: TRBV6-1
d_call: NA

cdr3_nt: TGTGCCAGCAGTTACGAACCGGAGGTTGACAATGAGCAGTTCTTC
cdr3_aa: CASSYEPEVDNEQFF
cdr3_length: 15
clone_size: many
j_call: TRBJ2-1
v_call: TRBV6-5
d_call: NA

cdr3_nt: TGCAGTGCTTATGCTTTTGGGGCCGCAGGCTCTGGGGCCAACGTCCTGACTTTC
cdr3_aa: CSAYAFGAAGSGANVLTF
cdr3_length: 18
clone_size: NA
j_call: TRBJ2-6
v_call: TRBV20-1
d_call: NA

cdr3_nt: TGTGCCTGGAGTGTAGGGCTACCCTCCTACAATGAGCAGTTCTTC
cdr3_aa: CAWSVGLPSYNEQFF
cdr3_length: 15
clone_size: few
j_call: TRBJ2-1
v_call: TRBV30
d_call: NA

cdr3_nt: TGTGCCAGCAGCTTGGAGCAGGCTGGTGGCTACACCTTC
cdr3_aa: CASSLEQAGGYTF
cdr3_length: 13
clone_size: NA
j_call: TRBJ1-2
v_call: TRBV5-6
d_call: NA

cdr3_nt: TGTGCCACCGGGACAGGGGGCGCAGATACGCAGTATTTT
cdr3_aa: CATGTGGADTQYF
cdr3_length: 13
clone_size: NA
j_call: TRBJ2-3
v_call: TRBV24-1
d_call: TRBD1

cdr3_nt: TGTGCCAGCAGCCAATTACCGGGGATATCCTACAATGAGCAGTTCTTC
cdr3_aa: CASSQLPGISYNEQFF
cdr3_length: 16
clone_size: once
j_call: TRBJ2-1
v_call: TRBV14
d_call: NA

cdr3_nt: TGCGCCAGCAGCCCAGGGACAGGGGGCTTGAACACTGAAGCTTTCTTT
cdr3_aa: CASSPGTGGLNTEAFF
cdr3_length: 16
clone_size: NA
j_call: TRBJ1-1
v_call: TRBV5-1
d_call: TRBD1

cdr3_nt: TGTGCCAGCAGTTACTCCGGAGGCTACAATGAGCAGTTCTTC
cdr3_aa: CASSYSGGYNEQFF
cdr3_length: 14
clone_size: few
j_call: TRBJ2-1
v_call: TRBV6-2/TRBV6-3
d_call: NA

cdr3_nt: TGTGCCAGCAGTTACTTATCGAGTGAGCAGTTCTTC
cdr3_aa: CASSYLSSEQFF
cdr3_length: 12
clone_size: NA
j_call: TRBJ2-1
v_call: TRBV6-2/TRBV6-3
d_call: NA

cdr3_nt: TGCGCCAGCAGCCAAGATACCCGAGATACGCAGTATTTT
cdr3_aa: CASSQDTRDTQYF
cdr3_length: 13
clone_size: NA
j_call: TRBJ2-3
v_call: TRBV4-1
d_call: NA

cdr3_nt: TGTGCCATCAGTGAGTCGGGGATCGAGCAGTACTTC
cdr3_aa: CAISESGIEQYF
cdr3_length: 12
clone_size: NA
j_call: TRBJ2-7
v_call: TRBV10-3
d_call: NA

cdr3_nt: TGCGCCAGCAGCTTGAGAAGACAGGGTGGAATAGAGACCCAGTACTTC
cdr3_aa: CASSLRRQGGIETQYF
cdr3_length: 16
clone_size: NA
j_call: TRBJ2-5
v_call: TRBV5-1
d_call: TRBD1

cdr3_nt: TGTGCCAGCGCCGCGGGAGGGCCGGGTGAGCAGTACTTC
cdr3_aa: CASAAGGPGEQYF
cdr3_length: 13
clone_size: NA
j_call: TRBJ2-7
v_call: TRBV6-5
d_call: TRBD2

cdr3_nt: TGCGCCAGCAGCCAAAGGGATGAAGAGACCTACGAGCAGTACTTC
cdr3_aa: CASSQRDEETYEQYF
cdr3_length: 15
clone_size: few
j_call: TRBJ2-7
v_call: TRBV4-1
d_call: NA

cdr3_nt: TGCAGTGCCATCCCCCACGAGACAGGGAAAAGCTACGAGCAGTACTTC
cdr3_aa: CSAIPHETGKSYEQYF
cdr3_length: 16
clone_size: NA
j_call: TRBJ2-7
v_call: TRBV20-1
d_call: TRBD1

cdr3_nt: TGTGCCAGTAGACGGACGGGCTACGAGCAGTACTTC
cdr3_aa: CASRRTGYEQYF
cdr3_length: 12
clone_size: NA
j_call: TRBJ2-7
v_call: TRBV19
d_call: NA